The 32 T cell receptor beta chains reported below all come from one sample, sequenced in a study of blood T cell repertoires in COVID-19. Here immunoSEQ multiplex PCR was the method, and the copy in TCRdb shows in-frame clones only, minus some. The data show about 110,000 clones, less than 85% seen once. Material: peripheral blood. The receptors shown here come from a woman aged 60 to 75 with acute or convalescent COVID-19.

The chain joins TRBV10-3 to TRBJ1-1; D remains ambiguous. From germline, CDR1 is ENHRY and CDR2 SYGVKD. V was trimmed by 10 bases and J by 1 base, leaving 7 bases between them. The CDR3 runs to 11 residues. The CDR3 sequence is CATQANTEAFF. Here the CDR3 DNA reads TGTGCCACTCAGGCGAACACTGAAGCTTTCTTT.

V is TRBV7-9 and J is TRBJ2-5; 11 bases are shared with TRBD2. Per the germline V gene, CDR1 is SEHNR and CDR2 is FQNEAQ (reference sequence). CDR3 length equals 16 residues. With 6 bases clipped from V and 0 bases from J, the junction kept 6 bases outside the gene matches. In DNA form, the CDR3 reads TGTGCCAGCAGGCCACAACTAGCGGGGGACCAAGAGACCCAGTACTTC. Its translation: CASRPQLAGDQETQYF.

The chain is built from TRBV11-3 and TRBJ1-5, with D possibly matching TRBD1 (5 bases). Trimming removed 6 bases at V and 3 bases at J, with 12 bases between. Germline lookup yields CDR1 SGHNT and CDR2 YENEEA. The CDR3 is 14 amino acids. Here the CDR3 DNA reads TGTGCCAGCAGTCTGCGGGGGGTCAATCAGCCCCAGCATTTT. Encoded protein: CASSLRGVNQPQHF.

This chain links TRBV19 with TRBJ1-2, with D tentatively TRBD1 (5 bases). Per the germline V gene, CDR1 is LNHDA and CDR2 is SQIVND (reference sequence). CDR3 length: 14 residues. The V end was cut by 6 bases, the J end by 6 bases, with 17 bases between. The CDR3, as DNA: TGTGCCAGTAGGGAGGGACCGACTACGGATGGCTACACCTTC. It translates to CASREGPTTDGYTF.

V is TRBV4-1 and J is TRBJ1-2; D unresolved. V lost 2 bases and J lost 2, with 9 bases in between. Germline V gives CDR1 MGHRA, CDR2 YSYEKL. This CDR3 is built from 14 residues. The CDR3 protein is CASSQTRGNYGYTF. The CDR3 nucleotides read TGCGCCAGCAGCCAAACTAGAGGGAACTATGGCTACACCTTC.

In the case of this clone: The germline gene is not matched at one end of the junction; a read error may be the cause. The V gene is TRBV7-9, the J gene TRBJ1-1, with 8 bases matching TRBD1. This CDR3 region has 12 residues. Germline V CDR1 and CDR2: SEHNR, FQNEAQ (reference sequence). The CDR3 coding sequence is TGTGCCAGCAGCTTAGCGGGCAGGGGGCAAGTCTTT. Its protein is CASSLAGRGQVF. Complete variable domain (other parts from reference TRBV7-9 and TRBJ1-1): DTGVSQNPRHKITKRGQNVTFRCDPISEHNRLYWYRQTLGQGPEFLTYFQNEAQLEKSRLLSDRFSAERPKGSFSTLEIQRTEQGDSAMYLCASSLAGRGQVFGQGTRLTVV.

The chain couples TRBV19 to TRBJ1-5, with TRBD1 as a possible D gene (5 bases). This CDR3 contains 15 residues. V lost 1 base and J lost 5, with 12 bases in between. Germline V gene data show CDR1 as LNHDA and CDR2 as SQIVND (reference sequence). The CDR3 here is CASSIAQGIDQPQHF. The CDR3 DNA is TGTGCCAGTAGTATAGCGCAGGGAATCGATCAGCCCCAGCATTTT. Full variable domain (missing parts from reference TRBV19 and TRBJ1-5): DGGITQSPKYLFRKEGQNVTLSCEQNLNHDAMYWYRQDPGQGLRLIYYSQIVNDFQKGDIAEGYSVSREKKESFPLTVTSAQKNPTAFYLCASSIAQGIDQPQHFGDGTRLSIL.

CDR3 coding DNA: TGCGCCAGCAGTGGTGCGAGGGACACCTCTTACAATGAGCAGTTCTTC. Protein: CASSGARDTSYNEQFF. This sequence joins TRBV10-1 and TRBJ2-1, with D possibly matching TRBD1 (6 bases). The V end was cut by 4 bases, the J end by 4 bases, with 17 bases between. CDR3 size: 16 residues. CDR1 is WNHNN and CDR2 is SYGVQD in the germline V gene (reference sequence).

The chain combines TRBV7-2 with TRBJ2-3, with 8 bases that match TRBD2. Per germline, CDR1 SGHTA and CDR2 FQGNSA. V dropped 4 bases and J dropped 10; count of bases not matched to a gene: 4. CDR3 length: 12 residues. The CDR3 region has the DNA TGTGCCAGCAGCTCTCCGGGACTAGCGCAGTATTTT. Its protein product is CASSSPGLAQYF.

The rearrangement joins TRBV9 to TRBJ1-2; D is perhaps TRBD1 (5 bases). This CDR3 region has 15 residues. Trimming took 2 bases from V and 6 from J, leaving 17 bases between them. Germline assignment: CDR1 SGDLS and CDR2 YYNGEE. The DNA for the CDR3 is TGTGCCAGCAGCGTCCACCCCGGGGGAGCGGATGGCTACACCTTC. Translation: CASSVHPGGADGYTF.

This clone came up a few times. V gene TRBV5-1 combines with J gene TRBJ1-2; D not certain. CDR1 is SGHRS, CDR2 YFSETQ, per germline. The CDR3 totals 15 residues. Between the trimmed V and J ends, which lost 3 bases and 8 bases, there was a span of 20 bases. The CDR3 region is CASSSPRQAHKGYTF. The DNA for the CDR3 is TGCGCCAGCAGCTCCCCTCGACAAGCTCATAAGGGCTACACCTTC.

V usage is TRBV27 and J usage is TRBJ2-5, with 12 bases identical to TRBD2. The CDR3 is 15 amino acids. The V and J ends lost 3 bases and 5 bases, in that order; junction bases with no gene match: 4. Germline CDR1 and CDR2: MNHEY and SMNVEV (reference sequence). The DNA for the CDR3 is TGTGCCAGCAGTTTGCTAGCGGGAGGGGGGGAGACCCAGTACTTC. The encoded protein is CASSLLAGGGETQYF.

The V gene is TRBV18, the J gene TRBJ1-5; 8 bases match TRBD1. With 8 bases clipped from V and 4 bases from J, the junction kept 4 bases outside the gene matches. The V gene's germline CDR1 is KGHSH and CDR2 LQKENI. This CDR3 region has 13 residues. The CDR3 DNA reads TGTGCCAGCCGCCGGGACAGGAATCAGCCCCAGCATTTT. Its translation: CASRRDRNQPQHF.

V usage is TRBV25-1 and J usage is TRBJ2-7; D is undetermined. The CDR3 consists of 12 residues. V lost 4 bases and J 1 base, leaving 5 bases between the germline ends. CDR1 MGHDK and CDR2 SYGVNS come from the germline V gene. The chain's CDR3 is CASSAQSYEQYF. The DNA of the CDR3 is TGTGCCAGCAGTGCACAATCCTACGAGCAGTACTTC.

The chain combines TRBV7-3 with TRBJ1-2; perhaps TRBD1 as D (6 bases). Germline CDR1 reads SGHTA; CDR2 reads FQGTGA. The CDR3 runs to 16 residues. Trimming took off 2 bases at V and 8 bases at J, with 21 bases between the two ends. Here the CDR3 reads CASSLGGQVGPGGYTF. CDR3 nucleotides: TGTGCCAGCAGCTTAGGGGGCCAGGTCGGCCCTGGGGGCTACACCTTC.

This chain joins TRBV10-2 and TRBJ2-7; no firm D call. Trimming removed 4 bases from V and 1 base from J, with 11 bases in between. Germline V gene sequence: CDR1 WSHSY, CDR2 SAAADI. CDR3 length equals 14 residues. The CDR3 bases are TGCGCCAGCAGTGGGTCTAGAGGTTCCTACGAGCAGTACTTC. Protein sequence: CASSGSRGSYEQYF.

The chain joins TRBV27 to TRBJ1-5; 9 bases are a match to TRBD1. Trimming removed 4 bases from V and 4 bases from J; junction bases left unmatched: 8. Germline lookup yields CDR1 MNHEY and CDR2 SMNVEV (reference sequence). CDR3 size: 16 residues. The CDR3 DNA reads as TGTGCCAGCAGTTCGCGTTGGGGGACAGGGAATCAGCCCCAGCATTTT. Amino acid sequence: CASSSRWGTGNQPQHF.

This clone was seen once. The chain has TRBV30 and TRBJ2-7, with 9 bases matching TRBD1. The germline V gene encodes CDR1 GTSNPN and CDR2 SVGIG (reference sequence). Trimming removed 5 bases from V and 7 bases from J; junction bases left unmatched: 9. The length of the CDR3 is 13 residues. CDR3 nucleotide sequence: TGTGCCTGGGAAACCGGGACAGGGCGGGAGCAGTACTTC. Translation: CAWETGTGREQYF. Full variable domain (outside the CDR3, taken from reference TRBV30 and TRBJ2-7): SQTIHQWPATLVQPVGSPLSLECTVEGTSNPNLYWYRQAAGRGLQLLFYSVGIGQISSEVPQNLSASRPQDRQFILSSKKLLLSDSGFYLCAWETGTGREQYFGPGTRLTVT.

This sequence joins TRBV28 and TRBJ1-5; no clear D. The germline V gene encodes CDR1 MDHEN and CDR2 SYDVKM. The CDR3 loop spans 14 amino acids. V lost 1 base and J 0 bases, leaving 4 bases between the germline ends. CDR3 amino acids: CASSLYGSNQPQHF. DNA for the CDR3: TGTGCCAGCAGTTTATACGGTAGCAATCAGCCCCAGCATTTT.

Only one count was recorded for this clone. The genes are TRBV2 and TRBJ1-4, with TRBD1 matching over 9 bases. The CDR3 runs 16 residues. The V and J ends lost 8 bases and 4 bases, in that order; junction bases with no gene match: 11. Per the germline V gene, CDR1 is SNHLY and CDR2 is FYNNEI. CDR3 nucleotides: TGTGCCAGCGGCGGGTTGTCGGACAGGGGTAATGAAAAACTGTTTTTT. Its translation is CASGGLSDRGNEKLFF.

This clone was counted between two and nine times. The chain employs TRBV20-1 and TRBJ2-3, with D possibly TRBD1 on 6 matching bases. The CDR3 runs to 13 residues. CDR1 DFQATT and CDR2 SNEGSKA come from the germline V gene (reference sequence). The V end was cut by 3 bases, the J end by 5 bases, with 12 bases between. The CDR3 DNA sequence: TGCAGTGCTAGTTGGCAGGGGAAAGATACGCAGTATTTT. This gives the protein CSASWQGKDTQYF.

This chain links TRBV6-5 with TRBJ2-7, with D unclear. The CDR3 runs 13 residues. The germline CDR1 and CDR2 sequences are MNHEY and SVGAGI. The ends were cut back, 6 bases at V and 1 base at J, with 10 bases in the middle. The CDR3 sequence: CASRLQDSYEQYF. CDR3 sequence (DNA): TGTGCCAGCAGACTCCAAGATTCCTACGAGCAGTACTTC.

This chain links TRBV7-2 with TRBJ2-7, with 11 positions matching TRBD2. The CDR3 has 15 residues. CDR1 and CDR2 (germline): SGHTA, FQGNSA. After removal of 8 bases from V and 3 bases from J, the junction contained 9 bases not matched to a gene. This chain's CDR3 is CASSPGLADFYEQYF. Written as DNA, the CDR3 is TGTGCCAGCTCCCCGGGACTAGCGGATTTCTACGAGCAGTACTTC. The entire variable domain, with the rest obtained from reference TRBV7-2 and TRBJ2-7, is as follows: GAGVSQSPSNKVTEKGKDVELRCDPISGHTALYWYRQSLGQGLEFLIYFQGNSAPDKSGLPSDRFSAERTGGSVSTLTIQRTQQEDSAVYLCASSPGLADFYEQYFGPGTRLTVT.

V gene TRBV28 combines with J gene TRBJ1-2, with 12 bases lining up with TRBD1. Germline V gene data show CDR1 as MDHEN and CDR2 as SYDVKM. The CDR3 runs to 16 residues. The J segment lost 4 bases and the V segment lost 6 bases, leaving 9 bases of the junction unmatched. The CDR3 DNA reads as TGTGCCAGCAGCCCCGGGACAGGGGGCGTAGGCTATGGCTACACCTTC. Its protein is CASSPGTGGVGYGYTF.

The sample holds one count of this clone. The V and J genes are TRBV5-1 and TRBJ2-7; TRBD2 matches 10 bases. Germline V gives CDR1 SGHRS, CDR2 YFSETQ. CDR3 length: 14 residues. After removal of 2 bases from V and 4 bases from J, the junction contained 3 bases not matched to a gene. CDR3: CASSLTSGTYEQYF. The CDR3 bases are TGCGCCAGCAGCTTAACTAGCGGGACGTACGAGCAGTACTTC.

The chain is built from TRBV28 and TRBJ2-7; TRBD1 matches 7 bases. The CDR3 is 14 amino acids. The germline V gene has CDR1 MDHEN and CDR2 SYDVKM. With 4 bases clipped from V and 2 bases from J, the junction kept 5 bases outside the gene matches. CDR3 nucleotides: TGTGCCAGCAGTTCAACAGGGGTCCCCTACGAGCAGTACTTC. Translating gives CASSSTGVPYEQYF.

This chain links TRBV13 with TRBJ2-3; D is ambiguous. Trimming removed 5 bases at V and 2 bases at J, with 11 bases between. Germline V gene lookup returns CDR1 PRHDT and CDR2 FYEKMQ (reference sequence). The length of the CDR3 is 14 residues. For the CDR3, the DNA is TGTGCCAGCAGCCCGACTGGCAACACAGATACGCAGTATTTT. Protein: CASSPTGNTDTQYF.

The genes are TRBV18 and TRBJ1-1; 7 bases agree with TRBD1. The V gene's germline CDR1 is KGHSH and CDR2 LQKENI. CDR3 length: 17 amino acids. Unmatched junction bases numbered 12, after V lost 4 bases and J lost 1 base. In DNA, the CDR3 is TGTGCCAGCTCACAACTTTCATTGACAGGGAGGAACACTGAAGCTTTCTTT. It is translated as CASSQLSLTGRNTEAFF.

This sequence joins TRBV9 and TRBJ1-1, with unresolved D. Looked up from germline, CDR1 is SGDLS and CDR2 is YYNGEE. The CDR3 totals 13 residues. The V and J ends lost 0 bases and 8 bases respectively, with 11 bases between them. The CDR3 region is CASSVDLGREAFF. CDR3 DNA: TGTGCCAGCAGCGTAGATTTGGGGAGGGAAGCTTTCTTT.

The chain carries TRBV10-3 and TRBJ2-2; TRBD1 agrees at 9 bases. The germline V gene has CDR1 ENHRY and CDR2 SYGVKD. CDR3 length: 15 residues. The ends lost 10 bases at V and 7 bases at J; junction bases unmatched: 13. CDR3 amino acids: CATRSGTGSDGELFF. The CDR3 DNA follows: TGTGCCACCCGCTCCGGGACAGGGTCTGACGGGGAGCTGTTTTTT.

The rearrangement uses TRBV7-3 and TRBJ2-2; D call uncertain. This CDR3 region has 15 residues. With 10 bases removed from V and 8 bases from J, the gap between germline ends came to 23 bases. Germline assignment: CDR1 SGHTA and CDR2 FQGTGA. The CDR3 nucleotides are TGTGCCACCCCTAGAAGGCAACCAGAAACGGGGGAGCTGTTTTTT. Translation gives CATPRRQPETGELFF. Full variable domain (missing parts from reference TRBV7-3 and TRBJ2-2): GAGVSQTPSNKVTEKGKYVELRCDPISGHTALYWYRQSLGQGPEFLIYFQGTGAADDSGLPNDRFFAVRPEGSVSTLKIQRTERGDSAVYLCATPRRQPETGELFFGEGSRLTVL.

This sequence joins TRBV6-5 and TRBJ1-1; D gene ambiguous. The CDR3 runs to 14 residues. Germline assignment: CDR1 MNHEY and CDR2 SVGAGI. V was trimmed by 7 bases and J by 1 base, leaving 13 bases between them. CDR3 amino acids: CASTTTRGNTEAFF. DNA of the CDR3: TGTGCCAGCACCACAACACGGGGGAACACTGAAGCTTTCTTT.